This passage covers 18 T cell receptor beta chains from one sample sequenced in a study. Each CDR3 protein is one row after TCRdb ran MiXCR on the 5' RACE reads. Seen here are 30,000 or so distinct CDR3 sequences, around 24% observed once, and the top ten hold around 4.5%. Sequenced sample: memory CD4+ T cells sorted from blood. Subset meaning: memory CD4+ T cells, CD4+CD45RO+CD25-. These receptors originate from a female donor with breast cancer.

V gene TRBV9 combines with J gene TRBJ1-3; 8 nucleotides line up with TRBD1. Germline trimming cut 4 bases from V and 8 bases from J; bases unmatched to any gene: 17. Germline loops: CDR1 SGDLS, CDR2 YYNGEE. This CDR3 is 17 amino acids long. The CDR3 here is CASSQDPDWTGRDTIYF. The CDR3 coding sequence is TGTGCCAGCAGCCAAGATCCCGATTGGACAGGGAGGGACACCATATATTTT.

This clonotype has a handful of counts. This chain uses TRBV29-1 with TRBJ2-7; 14 bases map to TRBD2. Germline V lookup: CDR1 SQVTM, CDR2 ANQGSEA. This CDR3 spans 14 amino acids. Germline trimming cut 7 bases from V and 4 bases from J; bases unmatched to any gene: 6. This CDR3 reads CSARGLAGEYEQYF. CDR3 nucleotides: TGCAGCGCAAGGGGACTAGCGGGAGAATACGAGCAGTACTTC.

J is TRBJ2-1 and V is TRBV25-1; 9 bases agree with TRBD2. The germline V gene has CDR1 MGHDK and CDR2 SYGVNS. V shed 3 bases and J 1 base; nucleotides not matched to a gene: 7. This CDR3 spans 17 amino acids. The CDR3 DNA follows: TGTGCCAGCAGTGATCCTCTAGCGGGACCTTCCTACAATGAGCAGTTCTTC. Residues: CASSDPLAGPSYNEQFF.

This clonotype was seen more than once but under ten times. The V and J genes are TRBV7-2 and TRBJ2-7; 8 bases are a match to TRBD1. Germline CDR1 SGHTA, CDR2 FQGNSA. This CDR3 spans 15 amino acids. V trimming: 6 bases; J trimming: 5 bases; junction bases outside the gene matches: 12. CDR3 bases: TGTGCCAGCAGTCCTTTCACGGACAGGGTCGACGAGCAGTACTTC. This encodes CASSPFTDRVDEQYF.

The chain combines TRBV2 with TRBJ1-2, with D unresolved. Per germline, CDR1 SNHLY and CDR2 FYNNEI. Trimming stripped 2 bases from V and 4 bases from J, with 8 bases between. This CDR3 region has 13 residues. The CDR3 loop is CASSESPGYGYTF. CDR3 nucleotides: TGTGCCAGCAGTGAATCTCCAGGCTATGGCTACACCTTC.

This clonotype qualifies as medium-sized. V usage is TRBV20-1 and J usage is TRBJ2-5; TRBD1 matches at 8 bases. V trimming: 3 bases; J trimming: 1 base; junction bases outside the gene matches: 4. Germline CDR1 DFQATT, CDR2 SNEGSKA (reference sequence). The length of the CDR3 is 14 residues. In nucleotides, the CDR3 is TGCAGTGCTAGGTCAGGGGGCCTCCAAGAGACCCAGTACTTC. Amino acids: CSARSGGLQETQYF.

This clonotype was recorded many times. CDR3 sequence: CASTDREDEQFF. DNA of the CDR3: TGTGCCAGCACCGACAGGGAAGATGAGCAGTTCTTC. The chain combines TRBV27 with TRBJ2-1, with TRBD1 matching 7 bases. The CDR3 loop spans 12 amino acids. Germline CDR1 is MNHEY and CDR2 is SMNVEV (reference sequence). The junction had 5 bases not matched to a gene; V was cut back by 7 bases and J by 8 bases.

The chain couples TRBV7-9 to TRBJ2-1; 8 nucleotides match TRBD1. The V gene end was trimmed by 2 bases and the J gene end by 6 bases; junction bases not matched to a gene: 3. Germline V gene lookup returns CDR1 SEHNR and CDR2 FQNEAQ (reference sequence). This CDR3 region has 14 residues. CDR3: CASSLTTGGNEQFF. The CDR3 DNA is TGTGCCAGCAGCTTAACAACAGGGGGCAATGAGCAGTTCTTC.

This clonotype appeared a few times. Its ends do not fully match the called genes, so a read error is possible. The genes are TRBV4-1 and TRBJ2-7; D is possibly TRBD2 (5 bases). CDR3 size: 13 residues. Germline lookup yields CDR1 MGHRA and CDR2 YSYEKL. This chain's CDR3 is CASSLRGTYGQYF. CDR3 nucleotide sequence: TGCGCCAGCAGCCTACGGGGAACCTACGGGCAGTACTTC.

This clonotype was detected only a few times. The chain combines TRBV5-1 with TRBJ2-1; TRBD1 is a possible D gene (6 bases). The ends were cut back, 1 base at V and 4 bases at J, with 9 bases in the middle. There are 14 residues in the CDR3. Germline V CDR1 and CDR2: SGHRS, YFSETQ. As DNA, the CDR3 is TGCGCCAGCAGCTTGACAGGGATTTACAATGAGCAGTTCTTC. Translated, it gives CASSLTGIYNEQFF.

A single count supports this clonotype. A single base separates this from a much larger clone, so it may be a read error. This CDR3 fails to terminate in the conserved phenylalanine or tryptophan, so it likely reflects a read error. The chain recombines TRBV6-5 with TRBJ2-2, with TRBD2 matching over 9 bases. Germline V gene data show CDR1 as MNHEY and CDR2 as SVGAGI. V was pared by 5 bases and J by 2 bases, with 6 bases of the junction left unmatched. The CDR3 consists of 16 residues. Here the CDR3 DNA reads TGTGCCAGCAGTCGATCCGGGACTAGCAACACCGGGGAGCTGTTTTCT. Translation: CASSRSGTSNTGELFS.

This sequence joins TRBV6-6 and TRBJ1-6; TRBD1 might be the D (5 bases). This CDR3 is 14 amino acids long. The germline V and J ends were trimmed by 2 bases and 9 bases, with 11 bases remaining between them. Germline V CDR1 and CDR2: MNHNY, SVGAGI (reference sequence). This chain's CDR3 is CASSYAPGGSPLHF. CDR3 sequence (DNA): TGTGCCAGCAGTTACGCTCCCGGGGGTTCACCCCTCCACTTT.

This clonotype was detected many times. CDR3 sequence (DNA): TGCAGTGCCAGACAGGACACCGGGGAGCTGTTTTTT. Residues: CSARQDTGELFF. J is TRBJ2-2 and V is TRBV20-1, with D possibly matching TRBD1 (6 bases). V shed 6 bases and J shed 3 bases, with 8 bases lying between them. The CDR3 runs 12 residues. Germline CDR1 and CDR2: DFQATT and SNEGSKA (reference sequence).

In this sample, this clonotype turned up a few times. The chain has TRBV27 and TRBJ2-7; D is undetermined. Germline V CDR1 and CDR2: MNHEY, SMNVEV (reference sequence). V was clipped by 8 bases and J by 5 bases, with 4 bases between them. This CDR3 is built from 9 residues. The CDR3 loop is CASSNEQYF. The CDR3 DNA sequence: TGTGCCAGCTCGAACGAGCAGTACTTC.

This clonotype was detected ten times or more. V and J are TRBV28 and TRBJ2-7; no reliable D call. Deletions cut 2 bases from V and 5 bases from J, with 13 bases between. Looked up from germline, CDR1 is MDHEN and CDR2 is SYDVKM. This CDR3 is built from 14 residues. CDR3 nucleotide sequence: TGTGCCAGCAGTTTACCGGACCGTGGGAACGAGCAGTACTTC. As protein: CASSLPDRGNEQYF.

This clonotype was counted a few times. The CDR3 loop reads CASSLGQGDPYEQYF. The CDR3 nucleotides are TGCGCCAGCAGCTTGGGACAGGGGGACCCCTACGAGCAGTACTTC. The genes are TRBV5-1 and TRBJ2-7, with 9 bases fitting TRBD1. The CDR3 sequence is 15 residues long. Germline V gene sequence: CDR1 SGHRS, CDR2 YFSETQ. V trimming: 0 bases; J trimming: 2 bases; junction bases outside the gene matches: 3.

This clonotype appeared once. The V and J genes are TRBV7-9 and TRBJ2-5; TRBD2 matches 8 bases. The V and J ends lost 2 bases and 4 bases, in that order; junction bases with no gene match: 6. This CDR3 comprises 15 residues. Germline CDR1 is SEHNR and CDR2 is FQNEAQ (reference sequence). In DNA, the CDR3 is TGTGCCAGCAGCTTAAGTACTAGCGGTAGAGAGACCCAGTACTTC. Encoded protein: CASSLSTSGRETQYF.

The chain has TRBV6-5 and TRBJ2-7; perhaps TRBD1 as D (6 bases). Trimming removed 0 bases from V and 5 bases from J, with 14 bases in between. Germline values: CDR1 MNHEY, CDR2 SVGAGI. CDR3 size: 15 residues. Written as DNA, the CDR3 is TGTGCCAGCAGTTACTCCACAGGGCGAGGGCACGAGCAGTACTTC. Encoded protein: CASSYSTGRGHEQYF.